The next 18 T cell receptor beta chains were all read from a single sample in a study of regulatory T cells in long-lasting Graves disease. Relying on iRepertoire HTBI primers and Arm-PCR of CDR3 regions, the team built TCR beta libraries. TCRdb passed the multiplex PCR reads through MiXCR, listing each CDR3 protein once. The sample consists of approximately 290,000 distinct CDR3 sequences, approximately 20% of them appearing once. Time point: persistent/refractory GD, antithyroid drugs over 5 years with positive TRAb. With RNA extracted from PBMCs as input, the TCR library was made. The sample consisted of peripheral blood mononuclear cells (PBMCs), taken when the disease was refractory, from a patient treated with antithyroid drugs. Receptors were obtained from a female donor with Graves disease.

A few counts support this clonotype. The chain joins TRBV7-9 to TRBJ2-3, with TRBD1 identical over 7 bases. V dropped 5 bases and J dropped 0; count of bases not matched to a gene: 8. The CDR3 has 16 residues. Germline V gene data show CDR1 as SEHNR and CDR2 as FQNEAQ (reference sequence). For the CDR3, the DNA is TGTGCCAGCAGCACACTGGGACAGACTAGCACAGATACGCAGTATTTT. This gives the protein CASSTLGQTSTDTQYF.

This clonotype was seen ten or more times. The chain recombines TRBV6-5 with TRBJ2-1; D is undetermined. CDR1 MNHEY and CDR2 SVGAGI come from the germline V gene. V lost 2 bases and J 0 bases, leaving 5 bases between the germline ends. The CDR3 contains 14 residues. CDR3 residues: CASSYLDSYNEQFF. In nucleotides, the CDR3 is TGTGCCAGCAGTTACCTAGACTCCTACAATGAGCAGTTCTTC.

The sample holds many counts of this clonotype. V usage is TRBV6-1 and J usage is TRBJ2-7; tentative D call: TRBD2 (6 bases). The CDR3 is 13 amino acids. Germline values: CDR1 MNHNS, CDR2 SASEGT. Trimming cost V 7 bases and J 3 bases, with 13 bases left between them. The CDR3 DNA reads TGTGCCAGCACCCTCGGGAGAGACTACGAGCAGTACTTC. This gives the protein CASTLGRDYEQYF.

The chain joins TRBV5-1 to TRBJ1-1, with D uncertain. Looked up from germline, CDR1 is SGHRS and CDR2 is YFSETQ. Trimming took 3 bases from V and 7 from J, leaving 7 bases between them. The CDR3 extends over 11 amino acids. The CDR3 spells CASSSDFEAFF. CDR3 DNA: TGCGCCAGCAGCTCGGACTTTGAAGCTTTCTTT.

The V gene is TRBV14, the J gene TRBJ1-1, with D possibly being TRBD1 (6 bases). Trimming took 3 bases from V and 4 from J, leaving 15 bases between them. The CDR3 totals 15 residues. The germline V gene encodes CDR1 SGHDN and CDR2 FVKESK. The CDR3 DNA reads TGTGCCAGCAGCCAGGGGACACCCGTTTTCACTGAAGCTTTCTTT. As protein: CASSQGTPVFTEAFF.

In its sample, this clonotype was seen many times. The chain carries TRBV7-8 and TRBJ2-5, with D perhaps matching TRBD1 (6 bases). Germline V CDR1 and CDR2: SGHVS, FQNEAQ. V was trimmed by 2 bases and J by 3 bases, leaving 10 bases between them. The CDR3 is 14 residues long. The CDR3 DNA sequence: TGTGCCAGCAGCTTAATCGGACAGAAAGAGACCCAGTACTTC. Translation: CASSLIGQKETQYF.

The chain employs TRBV5-1 and TRBJ2-3, with 12 bases lining up with TRBD2. The V and J ends lost 0 bases and 4 bases, in that order; junction bases with no gene match: 9. The germline V gene has CDR1 SGHRS and CDR2 YFSETQ. The CDR3 extends over 18 amino acids. The CDR3 here is CASSLVVLTSGSADTQYF. CDR3 DNA sequence: TGCGCCAGCAGCTTGGTGGTATTGACTAGCGGGAGCGCAGATACGCAGTATTTT.

The sample holds many counts of this clonotype. The V call is TRBV5-1, the J call TRBJ1-4; D is uncertain. Per germline, CDR1 SGHRS and CDR2 YFSETQ. V lost 4 bases and J 5 bases, leaving 12 bases between the germline ends. CDR3 length: 14 residues. In nucleotides, the CDR3 is TGCGCCAGCAGCCGCGACGGACCAAATGAAAAACTGTTTTTT. It codes for CASSRDGPNEKLFF.

The rearrangement links TRBV12-3 or TRBV12-4 to TRBJ1-1; the D is unclear. Deletions cut 3 bases from V and 1 base from J, with 9 bases between. This CDR3 has 14 amino acids. The CDR3 protein is CASSFPPQNTEAFF. The CDR3 nucleotides are TGTGCCAGCAGTTTCCCACCCCAGAACACTGAAGCTTTCTTT.

A few counts support this clonotype. This could be a read error, since a much larger clone is one nucleotide away. V and J are TRBV28 and TRBJ2-7; D is unresolved. The V end lost 11 bases, the J end lost 0 bases, and 17 bases lay between the germline ends. This CDR3 spans 14 amino acids. In germline, CDR1 is MDHEN, CDR2 SYDVKM. The CDR3 sequence: CAGTIHKSSYEQYF. CDR3 DNA sequence: TGTGCCGGCACCATACACAAAAGCTCCTACGAGCAGTACTTC.

V and J are TRBV29-1 and TRBJ2-7, with 7 bases matching TRBD1. This CDR3 has 15 amino acids. V was pared by 3 bases and J by 2 bases, with 10 bases of the junction left unmatched. Germline CDR1 is SQVTM and CDR2 is ANQGSEA. The CDR3, as DNA: TGCAGCGTTGAGGTTGAAGACAGGGCCCCCTACGAGCAGTACTTC. It is translated as CSVEVEDRAPYEQYF.

This clonotype was seen a few times. The genes are TRBV7-2 and TRBJ2-3; 9 nucleotides agree with TRBD2. The CDR3 spans 16 residues. Germline trimming cut 1 base from V and 4 bases from J; bases unmatched to any gene: 6. Germline values: CDR1 SGHTA, CDR2 FQGNSA. The CDR3 nucleotides are TGTGCCAGCAGCTTAGTTGCGGGAGGGGAGGCAGATACGCAGTATTTT. Protein sequence: CASSLVAGGEADTQYF.

The chain links TRBV5-1 to TRBJ1-6; 8 nucleotides agree with TRBD1. The CDR3 has 13 amino acids. The germline CDR1 and CDR2 sequences are SGHRS and YFSETQ. V lost 5 bases and J lost 5; bases outside the gene matches: 0. The CDR3 bases are TGCGCCAGCAGACAGGGGGATAATTCACCCCTCCACTTT. Protein product: CASRQGDNSPLHF.

This clonotype was observed once. This sequence may be a read error, since a much larger clone differs from it by one base. This rearrangement joins TRBV7-6 to TRBJ2-5; D ambiguous. Germline CDR1 SGHVS, CDR2 FNYEAQ. This CDR3 contains 13 residues. The CDR3 nucleotides read TGTGCCAGCAGCCGGACCCTTTTTGAGACCCAGCACTTC. Protein product: CASSRTLFETQHF.

This clonotype was detected ten times or more. This chain links TRBV7-9 with TRBJ1-1; D is unclear. Between the trimmed V and J ends, which lost 3 bases and 1 base, there was a span of 6 bases. This CDR3 contains 13 residues. CDR1 is SEHNR and CDR2 is FQNEAQ in the germline V gene (reference sequence). The CDR3 region is CASSFSGNTEAFF. CDR3 nucleotide sequence: TGTGCCAGCAGCTTTTCGGGGAACACTGAAGCTTTCTTT.

The chain couples TRBV7-3 to TRBJ2-7, with D tentatively TRBD1 (6 bases). The CDR3 has 13 residues. Trimming removed 5 bases from V and 6 bases from J, with 14 bases in between. Germline CDR1 SGHTA, CDR2 FQGTGA. The CDR3 loop reads CASSSFARGEQYF. In DNA form, the CDR3 reads TGTGCCAGCAGCAGCTTTGCCAGGGGCGAGCAGTACTTC.

The table lists this clonotype with many counts. This sequence joins TRBV20-1 and TRBJ2-7; 7 bases align to TRBD1. Trimming cost V 3 bases and J 2 bases; bases outside gene matches: 7. The germline V gene encodes CDR1 DFQATT and CDR2 SNEGSKA (reference sequence). CDR3 length equals 14 residues. The CDR3 loop reads CSARSGQATYEQYF. CDR3 coding DNA: TGCAGTGCTAGGTCTGGACAGGCTACCTACGAGCAGTACTTC.

At least ten counts were recorded for this clonotype. The chain joins TRBV20-1 to TRBJ2-1, with TRBD1 matching 8 bases. The germline V gene encodes CDR1 DFQATT and CDR2 SNEGSKA (reference sequence). With 5 bases clipped from V and 7 bases from J, the junction kept 10 bases outside the gene matches. The CDR3 totals 14 residues. The CDR3 spells CSALGQGPGNEQFF. The CDR3 bases are TGCAGTGCTCTCGGACAGGGACCGGGGAATGAGCAGTTCTTC.